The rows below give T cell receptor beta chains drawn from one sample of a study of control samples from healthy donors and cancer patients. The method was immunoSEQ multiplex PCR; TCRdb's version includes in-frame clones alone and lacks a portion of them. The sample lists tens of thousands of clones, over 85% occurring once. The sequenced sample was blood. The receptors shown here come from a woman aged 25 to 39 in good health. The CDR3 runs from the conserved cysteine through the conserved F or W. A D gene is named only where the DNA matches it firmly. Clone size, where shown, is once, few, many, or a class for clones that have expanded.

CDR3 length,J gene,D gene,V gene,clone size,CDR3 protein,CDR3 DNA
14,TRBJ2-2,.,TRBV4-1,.,CASSRGTPGGRLFF,TGCGCCAGCAGCCGAGGGACCCCCGGGGGAAGGCTGTTTTTT
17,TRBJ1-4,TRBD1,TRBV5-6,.,CASSLGQGLVTNEKLFF,TGTGCCAGCAGCTTGGGACAGGGTCTTGTAACTAATGAAAAACTGTTTTTT
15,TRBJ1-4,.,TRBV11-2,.,CASSSGQLTNEKLFF,TGTGCCAGCAGCTCCGGACAGCTTACTAATGAAAAACTGTTTTTT
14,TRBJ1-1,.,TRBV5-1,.,CASSMDSRNTEAFF,TGCGCCAGCAGTATGGACAGTCGGAACACTGAAGCTTTCTTT
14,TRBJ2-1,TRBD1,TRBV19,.,CASSIRQGAPEQFF,TGTGCCAGTAGTATTCGGCAGGGGGCGCCTGAGCAGTTCTTC
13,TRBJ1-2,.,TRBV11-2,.,CASSLAQGIGYTF,TGTGCCAGCAGCTTAGCGCAGGGCATTGGCTACACCTTC
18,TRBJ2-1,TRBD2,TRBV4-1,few,CASSQDIGLAGGQGEQFF,TGCGCCAGCAGCCAAGATATCGGACTAGCGGGGGGCCAAGGGGAGCAGTTCTTC
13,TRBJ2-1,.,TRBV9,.,CASSAQGTHEQFF,TGTGCCAGCAGCGCCCAGGGTACCCATGAGCAGTTCTTC
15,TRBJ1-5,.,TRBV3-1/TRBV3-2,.,CASSQDSQGFQPQHF,TGTGCCAGCAGCCAAGACAGCCAGGGGTTTCAGCCCCAGCATTTT
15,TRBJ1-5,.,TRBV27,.,CASTPDSWSNQPQHF,TGTGCCAGCACCCCGGACAGTTGGAGCAATCAGCCCCAGCATTTT
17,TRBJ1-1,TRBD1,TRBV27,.,CASNRAGTGEGWSEAFF,TGTGCCAGCAACAGGGCCGGGACAGGGGAAGGCTGGTCTGAAGCTTTCTTT
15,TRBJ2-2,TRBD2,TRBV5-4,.,CASSLPGGSTGELFF,TGTGCCAGCAGCCTCCCGGGAGGGAGCACCGGGGAGCTGTTTTTT
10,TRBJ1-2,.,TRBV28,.,CASSSYGYTF,TGTGCCAGCAGCTCTTATGGCTACACCTTC
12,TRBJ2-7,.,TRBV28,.,CASSFQFYEQYF,TGTGCCAGCAGTTTTCAGTTTTACGAGCAGTACTTC
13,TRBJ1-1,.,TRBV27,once,CASSGEGGSEAFF,TGTGCCAGCAGCGGGGAAGGGGGAAGTGAAGCTTTCTTT
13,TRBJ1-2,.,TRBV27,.,CASSFSGADGYTF,TGTGCCAGCAGTTTCTCGGGGGCTGATGGCTACACCTTC
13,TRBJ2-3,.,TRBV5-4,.,CASSQQSTDTQYF,TGTGCCAGCAGCCAGCAGAGCACAGATACGCAGTATTTT
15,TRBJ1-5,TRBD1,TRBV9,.,CASSRGTGTNQPQHF,TGTGCCAGCAGCAGGGGGACAGGGACCAATCAGCCCCAGCATTTT
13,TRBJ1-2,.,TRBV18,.,CASSPRGLAGYTF,TGTGCCAGCTCACCAAGGGGGTTGGCTGGCTACACCTTC
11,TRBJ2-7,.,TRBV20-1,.,CSAPKNYEQYF,TGCAGTGCCCCAAAGAACTACGAGCAGTACTTC
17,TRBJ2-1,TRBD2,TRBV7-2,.,CASSLGPGLAGADEQFF,TGTGCCAGCAGCTTAGGCCCGGGACTAGCGGGAGCGGACGAGCAGTTCTTC
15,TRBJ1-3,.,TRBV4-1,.,CASSQDVSSGNTIYF,TGCGCCAGCAGCCAAGATGTCAGCTCTGGAAACACCATATATTTT
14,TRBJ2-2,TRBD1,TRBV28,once,CAFGSQGVSGELFF,TGTGCCTTCGGCAGTCAGGGGGTCTCCGGGGAGCTGTTTTTT
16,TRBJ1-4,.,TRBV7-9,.,CASSFPGTVGNEKLFF,TGTGCCAGCAGCTTCCCAGGGACGGTGGGTAATGAAAAACTGTTTTTT
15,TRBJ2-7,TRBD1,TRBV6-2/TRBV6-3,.,CASSTATGPLYEQYF,TGTGCCAGCAGTACCGCGACAGGGCCCCTCTACGAGCAGTACTTC
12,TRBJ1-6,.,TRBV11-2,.,CASSLDNSPLHF,TGTGCCAGCAGCTTAGATAATTCACCCCTCCACTTT
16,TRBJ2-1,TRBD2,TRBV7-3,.,CASSSYGTSGKNEQFF,TGTGCCAGCAGCTCTTACGGGACTAGCGGGAAAAATGAGCAGTTCTTC
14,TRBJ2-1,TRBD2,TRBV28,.,CASSRFSGGTEQFF,TGTGCCAGCAGTCGCTTCAGCGGGGGGACTGAGCAGTTCTTC
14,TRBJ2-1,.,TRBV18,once,CASSYRDGNNEQFF,TGTGCCAGCTCGTACCGGGACGGAAACAATGAGCAGTTCTTC
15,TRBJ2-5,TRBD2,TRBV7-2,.,CASSLQREWQETQYF,TGTGCCAGCAGCTTACAGCGGGAGTGGCAAGAGACCCAGTACTTC
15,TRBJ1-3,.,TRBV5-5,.,CASSLGDWPGNTIYF,TGTGCCAGCAGCCTCGGGGACTGGCCCGGAAACACCATATATTTT
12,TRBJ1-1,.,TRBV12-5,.,CASGLGFGEAFF,TGTGCTAGTGGGTTAGGGTTTGGTGAAGCTTTCTTT
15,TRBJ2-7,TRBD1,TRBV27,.,CASSLSSGQGYEQYF,TGTGCCAGCAGTTTATCGTCAGGACAGGGCTACGAGCAGTACTTC
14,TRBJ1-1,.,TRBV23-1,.,CASSPHMGGGEAFF,TGCGCCAGCAGTCCGCATATGGGAGGAGGGGAAGCTTTCTTT
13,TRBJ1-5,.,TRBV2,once,CASSEGGRQPQHF,TGTGCCAGCAGTGAAGGGGGGAGGCAGCCCCAGCATTTT
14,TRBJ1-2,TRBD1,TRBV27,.,CASSFGQAGGGYTF,TGTGCCAGCAGCTTCGGACAGGCAGGAGGAGGCTACACCTTC
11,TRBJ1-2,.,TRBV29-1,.,CSVADNYGYTF,TGCAGCGTTGCTGATAACTATGGCTACACCTTC
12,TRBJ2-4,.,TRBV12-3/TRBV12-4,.,CASSRSRDIQYF,TGTGCCAGCAGCAGATCCCGGGACATTCAGTACTTC
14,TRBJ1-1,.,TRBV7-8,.,CASSPRGVNTEAFF,TGTGCCAGCAGCCCCCGAGGGGTAAACACTGAAGCTTTCTTT
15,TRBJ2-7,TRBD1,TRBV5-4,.,CASSFTDRNSYEQYF,TGTGCCAGCAGCTTCACGGACAGGAACTCCTACGAGCAGTACTTC
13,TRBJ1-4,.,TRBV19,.,CASSIEGGGKLFF,TGTGCCAGTAGTATAGAGGGGGGAGGAAAACTGTTTTTT
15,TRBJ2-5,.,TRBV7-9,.,CASSLTLRVGETQYF,TGTGCCAGCAGCTTAACCCTCAGAGTAGGAGAGACCCAGTACTTC
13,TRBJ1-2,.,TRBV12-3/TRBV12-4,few,CASSLTGSIGYTF,TGTGCCAGCAGTTTAACAGGGTCCATTGGCTACACCTTC
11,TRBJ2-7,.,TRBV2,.,CASKRDYEQYF,TGTGCCAGCAAAAGGGACTACGAGCAGTACTTC
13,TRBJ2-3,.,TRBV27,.,CASSGLGTDTQYF,TGTGCCAGCAGCGGATTGGGTACAGATACGCAGTATTTT